The 8 T cell receptor beta chains listed next were all sequenced from one sample in a study of T cell responses to AZD1222 COVID-19 vaccine. Measured with immunoSEQ multiplex PCR; TCRdb has only the in-frame clones, and not every one. The data hold some 120,000 clones, with about 85% observed a single time. Here the sequenced sample was peripheral blood, taken 28 days after the second AZD1222 dose. The source of these receptors is an adult who received the AZD1222 COVID-19 vaccine.

This rearrangement joins TRBV4-3 to TRBJ1-2; the D gene is possibly TRBD1 (5 bases). The V gene's germline CDR1 is LGHNA and CDR2 YSLEER. V was clipped by 0 bases and J by 6 bases, with 14 bases between them. The CDR3 consists of 15 residues. CDR3 sequence (DNA): TGCGCCAGCAGCCAAGACGGCAGGGTCAAGAATGGCTACACCTTC. Residues: CASSQDGRVKNGYTF.

The genes are TRBV7-8 and TRBJ2-2; D ambiguous. This CDR3 comprises 15 residues. V lost 5 bases to trimming and J lost 1 base, with 11 bases between them. From germline, CDR1 is SGHVS and CDR2 FQNEAQ. The CDR3 DNA reads TGTGCCAGCAGCCCGACCCCCTTGAACACCGGGGAGCTGTTTTTT. The encoded protein is CASSPTPLNTGELFF.

The chain combines TRBV11-2 with TRBJ1-2; D is possibly TRBD1 (6 bases). Germline V gene lookup returns CDR1 SGHAT and CDR2 FQNNGV. The CDR3 spans 14 residues. The germline V and J ends were trimmed by 0 bases and 4 bases, with 9 bases remaining between them. The CDR3 nucleotides are TGTGCCAGCAGCTTAGATCGAGGGGGCTATGGCTACACCTTC. It specifies CASSLDRGGYGYTF.

The chain joins TRBV5-1 to TRBJ1-2; D is possibly TRBD1 (5 bases). This CDR3 is 13 amino acids long. V lost 5 bases and J 1 base, leaving 9 bases between the germline ends. The germline V gene has CDR1 SGHRS and CDR2 YFSETQ. The CDR3 region is CASRPQGNYGYTF. CDR3 sequence (DNA): TGCGCCAGCAGACCCCAGGGTAACTATGGCTACACCTTC.

The rearrangement links TRBV11-3 to TRBJ2-3; D is possibly TRBD2 (5 bases). The CDR3 is made up of 14 amino acids. The V gene's germline CDR1 is SGHNT and CDR2 YENEEA. V lost 5 bases and J lost 2, with 11 bases in between. CDR3 sequence: CASSPPDSTDTQYF. CDR3 nucleotide sequence: TGTGCCAGCAGCCCACCGGACTCCACAGATACGCAGTATTTT.

The rearrangement uses TRBV10-2 and TRBJ1-1, with D hard to call. The length of the CDR3 is 12 residues. Germline lookup yields CDR1 WSHSY and CDR2 SAAADI. The germline V and J ends were trimmed by 7 bases and 4 bases, with 10 bases remaining between them. The CDR3: CASNPGRTEAFF. The CDR3 nucleotides read TGCGCCAGCAACCCCGGGCGCACTGAAGCTTTCTTT.

This chain links TRBV6-5 with TRBJ1-1, with D maybe TRBD1 (6 bases). The CDR3 is 13 amino acids. The germline V gene has CDR1 MNHEY and CDR2 SVGAGI. V shed 6 bases and J shed 3 bases, with 11 bases lying between them. The CDR3 spells CASRRQAHTEAFF. CDR3 bases: TGTGCCAGCAGGAGACAGGCCCACACTGAAGCTTTCTTT.

This clone was picked up one time. V gene TRBV10-1 combines with J gene TRBJ2-1, with 11 bases aligning to TRBD2. The germline gives CDR1 WNHNN, CDR2 SYGVQD (reference sequence). J gave up 5 bases and V 5 bases, and 5 bases lay outside the gene matches. This CDR3 spans 15 amino acids. DNA for the CDR3: TGCGCCAGCAGTCCTGGACTAGCGGGCCACAATGAGCAGTTCTTC. Translating gives CASSPGLAGHNEQFF.